This is a list of T cell receptor beta chains from one sample in a study of T cells after yellow fever vaccination. TCRdb re-derived calls from the 5' RACE reads in MiXCR, one entry per CDR3 protein. This sample has about 320,000 distinct CDR3 sequences, with approximately 4% found just once. The sample here was PBMCs, taken 15 days after the yellow fever booster vaccination. The origin of the receptors is a man aged 18 to 29 who received the YFV17D yellow fever vaccine. CDR3s include the opening cysteine and the closing phenylalanine or tryptophan. Rows may omit the clone size; those that give it use once, few, many or a size class.

>13|many|TRBV20-1|TRBJ1-2
CSARAGERPGYTF
>15|NA|TRBV7-2|TRBJ2-5
CASSFSAGAQETQYF
>15|many|TRBV5-1|TRBJ2-3
CASSLRGRSTDTQYF
>15|many|TRBV7-3|TRBJ2-3
CASRRTGAITDTQYF
>15|many|TRBV9|TRBJ2-5
CASSVGPTSQETQYF
>13|many|TRBV10-1|TRBJ2-3
CASSLQGADTQYF
>17|NA|TRBV18|TRBJ2-3
CASSPIRGRIGTDTQYF
>15|NA|TRBV10-3|TRBJ2-3
CAISATGTSTDTQYF
>12|many|TRBV27|TRBJ1-6
CASSYWNSPLHF
>14|few|TRBV2|TRBJ1-3
CASRGQVSGNTIYF
>14|many|TRBV6-2/TRBV6-3|TRBJ1-4
CASNPGGRRGKLFF
>16|many|TRBV5-1|TRBJ2-3
CASSLWSSGDGDTQYF
>13|many|TRBV7-2|TRBJ1-4
CASSSGHNGKLFF
>14|few|TRBV27|TRBJ2-7
CASTPGGALGEQYF
>15|few|TRBV5-1|TRBJ1-6
CASSLDRASNSPLHF
>12|NA|TRBV3-1|TRBJ1-6
CASSQNNSPLHF
>13|few|TRBV20-1|TRBJ2-3
CSADLGLTDTQYF
>14|few|TRBV3-1|TRBJ2-5
CASSQDLGAETQYF
>13|few|TRBV3-1|TRBJ1-1
CASSQAVEGSAFF
>15|many|TRBV5-6|TRBJ1-2
CASSLVGGSAYGYTF
>14|many|TRBV27|TRBJ1-1
CASSPRTGDVEAFF
>14|few|TRBV10-1|TRBJ1-5
CACSRQKLNQPQHF
>15|many|TRBV28|TRBJ1-3
CASSSGGGSGNTIYF
>14|few|TRBV20-1|TRBJ1-5
CSAKKTGTNQPQHF
>16|many|TRBV12-3/TRBV12-4|TRBJ1-5
CASSLGWNRGGQPQHF
>15|NA|TRBV6-1|TRBJ1-3
CASSPRGGLGNTIYF
>14|NA|TRBV4-1|TRBJ1-2
CASSQGDRGNGYTF
>14|few|TRBV7-2|TRBJ2-1
CASSLFPEYNEQFF
>16|few|TRBV4-3|TRBJ2-7
CASSRHAGQLSYEQYF
>14|few|TRBV10-1|TRBJ2-7
CASGTGTYSYEQYF
>15|many|TRBV4-3|TRBJ2-7
CASSQGRTGTRLQYF